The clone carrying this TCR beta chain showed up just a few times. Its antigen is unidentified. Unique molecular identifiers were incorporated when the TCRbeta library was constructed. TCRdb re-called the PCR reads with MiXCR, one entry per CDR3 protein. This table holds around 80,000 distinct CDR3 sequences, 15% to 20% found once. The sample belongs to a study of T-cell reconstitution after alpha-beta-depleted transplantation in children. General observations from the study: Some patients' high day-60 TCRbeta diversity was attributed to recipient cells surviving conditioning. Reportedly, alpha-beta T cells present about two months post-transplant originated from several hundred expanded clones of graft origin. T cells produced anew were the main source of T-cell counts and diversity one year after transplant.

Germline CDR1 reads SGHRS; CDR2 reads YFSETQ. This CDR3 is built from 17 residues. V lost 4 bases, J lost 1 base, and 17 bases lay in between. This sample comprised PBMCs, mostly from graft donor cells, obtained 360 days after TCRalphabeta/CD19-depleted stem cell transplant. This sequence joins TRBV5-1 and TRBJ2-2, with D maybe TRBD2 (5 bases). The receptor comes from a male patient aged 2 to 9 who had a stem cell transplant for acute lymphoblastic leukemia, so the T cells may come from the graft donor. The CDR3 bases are TGCGCCAGCAGCACCGCCGCGGGCAAGGTGAACACCGGGGAGCTGTTTTTT. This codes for CASSTAAGKVNTGELFF.